This T cell receptor beta chain was sequenced for a study of T cells after yellow fever vaccination. Template-switching 5'RACE yielded the TCR cDNA; a universal primer site and UMIs were added in the process. TCRdb ran MiXCR on the 5' RACE reads and lists one entry per CDR3 protein. The sample shows about 320,000 distinct CDR3 sequences, about 10% of them seen only once. Notes on the study in general: The bulk population could contribute abundant contaminating clonotypes to FACS-sorted repertoires.

There are a few counts of this clonotype. Its antigen is not identified. Sample: CD4+ T cells sorted from PBMCs, taken 45 days after the yellow fever booster vaccination. This TCR was sampled from a man between 18 and 29 years old who received the YFV17D yellow fever vaccine.

The CDR3 sequence is CASRASSGANVLTF. DNA of the CDR3: TGTGCCAGCAGGGCAAGCTCTGGGGCCAACGTCCTGACTTTC. The rearrangement links TRBV7-9 to TRBJ2-6; no reliable D call. This CDR3 is built from 14 residues. CDR1 is SEHNR, CDR2 FQNEAQ, per germline (reference sequence). The V and J ends lost 6 bases and 0 bases respectively, with 6 bases between them.